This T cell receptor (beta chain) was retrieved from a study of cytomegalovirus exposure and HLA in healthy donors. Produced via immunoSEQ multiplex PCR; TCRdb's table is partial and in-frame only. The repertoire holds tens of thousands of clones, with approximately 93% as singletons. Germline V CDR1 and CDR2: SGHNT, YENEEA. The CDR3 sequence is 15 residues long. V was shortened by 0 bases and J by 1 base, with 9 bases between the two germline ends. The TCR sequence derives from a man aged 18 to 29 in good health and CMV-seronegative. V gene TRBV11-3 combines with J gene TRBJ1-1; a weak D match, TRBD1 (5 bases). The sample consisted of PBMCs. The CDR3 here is CASSLEGQKNTEAFF. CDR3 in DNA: TGTGCCAGCAGCTTAGAGGGGCAGAAGAACACTGAAGCTTTCTTT.